A single sample is the source of the 14 T cell receptor beta chains below, sequenced in a study of regulatory T cells in long-lasting Graves disease. Sequencing libraries for TCR beta were prepared with iRepertoire HTBI primers and Arm-PCR of CDR3 regions. TCRdb independently ran MiXCR on the multiplex PCR reads; one entry per CDR3 protein. The data show around 450,000 distinct CDR3 sequences, under 25% seen once. This sample's time point: persistent/refractory GD, antithyroid drugs over 5 years with positive TRAb. PBMC-derived RNA was used for the TCR library. The sample in question was peripheral blood mononuclear cells (PBMCs), obtained when the disease was refractory, from a patient treated with antithyroid drugs. All receptors come from a female donor with Graves disease.

The V and J genes are TRBV7-9 and TRBJ1-2, with no clear D. The CDR3 is 15 amino acids. Looked up from germline, CDR1 is SEHNR and CDR2 is FQNEAQ (reference sequence). The V end was cut by 5 bases, the J end by 4 bases, with 17 bases between. The CDR3 here is CASSPTGAFGYGYTF. CDR3 sequence (DNA): TGTGCCAGCAGCCCTACTGGAGCGTTTGGCTATGGCTACACCTTC.

The chain is built from TRBV5-6 and TRBJ2-4; 8 positions match TRBD1. Germline CDR1 SGHDT, CDR2 YYEEEE. Germline trimming cut 0 bases from V and 0 bases from J; bases unmatched to any gene: 8. The CDR3 has 18 residues. The CDR3 here is CASSLGGTGRTAKNIQYF. Here the CDR3 DNA reads TGTGCCAGCAGCTTGGGAGGGACAGGAAGAACAGCCAAAAACATTCAGTACTTC.

This clonotype was picked up many times. The genes are TRBV5-1 and TRBJ1-5; 11 bases map to TRBD1. The junction had 5 bases not matched to a gene; V was cut back by 4 bases and J by 2 bases. Looked up from germline, CDR1 is SGHRS and CDR2 is YFSETQ. This CDR3 is built from 16 residues. The CDR3 protein is CASSGTGGHGNQPQHF. The CDR3 DNA follows: TGCGCCAGCAGCGGGACAGGGGGACATGGCAATCAGCCCCAGCATTTT.

This clonotype has a handful of counts. V gene TRBV19 combines with J gene TRBJ2-2; 7 positions agree with TRBD2. Germline-derived CDR1 and CDR2 are LNHDA and SQIVND (reference sequence). This CDR3 spans 18 amino acids. The V segment lost 3 bases and the J segment 2 bases; nucleotides outside the gene matches: 12. DNA of the CDR3: TGTGCCAGTAGTATCGGCTTAATGCGCGGGAGTAACACCGGGGAGCTGTTTTTT. Translating gives CASSIGLMRGSNTGELFF.

In this sample, this clonotype turned up many times. This chain connects TRBV10-3 to TRBJ2-7; unclear D gene. V lost 8 bases and J 6 bases, leaving 14 bases between the germline ends. This CDR3 comprises 12 residues. CDR1 and CDR2 from the germline V gene are ENHRY and SYGVKD. CDR3 DNA sequence: TGTGCCATCGGATATGGTAGACCCGAGCAGTACTTC. Its protein is CAIGYGRPEQYF.

This clonotype appeared many times. This sequence joins TRBV28 and TRBJ2-6; D assignment may be TRBD1 or TRBD2 (5 bases each). Per germline, CDR1 MDHEN and CDR2 SYDVKM. V shed 3 bases and J shed 0 bases, with 12 bases lying between them. The CDR3 has 17 residues. The chain's CDR3 is CASSFAGAFSGANVLTF. Written as DNA, the CDR3 is TGTGCCAGCAGTTTTGCCGGGGCCTTCTCTGGGGCCAACGTCCTGACTTTC.

In this sample, this clonotype turned up a few times. The rearrangement joins TRBV6-5 to TRBJ1-2; D is possibly TRBD1 (5 bases). Germline CDR1 reads MNHEY; CDR2 reads SVGAGI. The ends were cut back, 1 base at V and 0 bases at J, with 6 bases in the middle. The CDR3 is made up of 14 amino acids. The CDR3 bases are TGTGCCAGCAGTTACTGGGGGGCTAACTATGGCTACACCTTC. The encoded protein is CASSYWGANYGYTF.

The CDR3 here is CATRSLAKNIQYF. In DNA, the CDR3 is TGTGCCACCCGAAGTCTAGCCAAAAACATTCAGTACTTC. The chain links TRBV15 to TRBJ2-4; D is undetermined. Germline CDR1 is LNHNV and CDR2 is YYDKDF (reference sequence). The CDR3 is made up of 13 amino acids. V lost 8 bases, J lost 0 bases, and 8 bases lay in between.

The chain's CDR3 is CASSLAAGQATYEQYF. The CDR3 nucleotides read TGTGCCAGCAGCTTAGCGGCAGGCCAGGCTACCTACGAGCAGTACTTC. The chain recombines TRBV7-9 with TRBJ2-7; the D is unclear. The CDR3 has 16 amino acids. Germline CDR1 reads SEHNR; CDR2 reads FQNEAQ (reference sequence). Trimming took off 0 bases at V and 2 bases at J, with 14 bases between the two ends. The full variable domain, its missing parts supplied by reference TRBV7-9 and TRBJ2-7, is DTGVSQNPRHKITKRGQNVTFRCDPISEHNRLYWYRQTLGQGPEFLTYFQNEAQLEKSRLLSDRFSAERPKGSFSTLEIQRTEQGDSAMYLCASSLAAGQATYEQYFGPGTRLTVT.

This clonotype was counted ten times or more. This rearrangement joins TRBV20-1 to TRBJ1-2; D is ambiguous. The CDR3 is made up of 17 amino acids. The germline V gene has CDR1 DFQATT and CDR2 SNEGSKA (reference sequence). Trimming shortened V by 0 bases and J by 2 bases, and 19 bases separated the two germline ends. Written as DNA, the CDR3 is TGCAGTGCTAGAGATAGGGCTCAGCAGAAGAAGAACTATGGCTACACCTTC. This translates into CSARDRAQQKKNYGYTF.

This clonotype was seen more than once but under ten times. The chain joins TRBV7-9 to TRBJ2-7; possibly TRBD2 for D (6 bases). This CDR3 region has 12 residues. Trimming pared 5 bases from V and 7 bases from J, leaving 12 bases between. Germline V lookup: CDR1 SEHNR, CDR2 FQNEAQ (reference sequence). The CDR3 DNA follows: TGTGCCAGCAGCCCTCAGGCGGGGGAGCAGTACTTC. This gives the protein CASSPQAGEQYF.

V usage is TRBV30 and J usage is TRBJ2-2; D is unresolved. V lost 2 bases to trimming and J lost 6 bases, with 4 bases between them. The germline V gene has CDR1 GTSNPN and CDR2 SVGIG (reference sequence). The CDR3 totals 11 residues. CDR3 loop: CAWSRPGELFF. CDR3 coding DNA: TGTGCCTGGAGTCGTCCCGGGGAGCTGTTTTTT.

This clonotype was picked up many times. The rearrangement links TRBV12-3 or TRBV12-4 to TRBJ2-7; 7 nucleotides line up with TRBD1. The trim removed 4 bases at V and 3 bases at J, leaving 6 bases unmatched. This CDR3 contains 14 residues. The CDR3, as DNA: TGTGCCAGCAGTTCTAACAGGGGATTCTACGAGCAGTACTTC. It is translated as CASSSNRGFYEQYF.

Comments on this clonotype: This sequence is one base from a far larger clone and is likely a read error. The chain employs TRBV7-9 and TRBJ2-4; D is perhaps TRBD2 (5 bases). Germline lookup yields CDR1 SEHNR and CDR2 FQNEAQ (reference sequence). This CDR3 is built from 14 residues. CDR3 region: CASSSALAKNIQCF. CDR3 DNA: TGTGCCAGCAGCTCGGCCCTAGCCAAAAACATTCAGTGCTTC. Variable domain in full (rest from reference TRBV7-9 and TRBJ2-4): DTGVSQNPRHKITKRGQNVTFRCDPISEHNRLYWYRQTLGQGPEFLTYFQNEAQLEKSRLLSDRFSAERPKGSFSTLEIQRTEQGDSAMYLCASSSALAKNIQCFGAGTRLSVL.